The TCR beta chain described here comes from a study of shared clonotypes between healthy human individuals. V shed 2 bases and J shed 6 bases, with 9 bases lying between them. This CDR3 region has 13 residues. The V gene's germline CDR1 is MNHEY and CDR2 SVGAGI. Method: immunoSEQ multiplex PCR; TCRdb's copy keeps in-frame clones and lacks some. The sample lists 2 million to 2.5 million clones; approximately 96% were seen once. This chain links TRBV6-5 with TRBJ2-3; D remains ambiguous. The sequenced material came from naive CD4+ T cells sorted from blood. Sample subset: CD45RA+ positively selected. The origin of this receptor is a man in his late teens or twenties in good health. CDR3 residues: CASSYPGSDTQYF. The CDR3 DNA sequence: TGTGCCAGCAGTTACCCCGGGTCTGATACGCAGTATTTT.